This T cell receptor (beta chain) emerged from a study of T cell responses to AZD1222 COVID-19 vaccine. CDR3 length: 15 amino acids. CDR1 and CDR2 from the germline V gene are LNHDA and SQIVND (reference sequence). V was cut by 6 bases and J by 9 bases, with 21 bases left in between. The method was immunoSEQ multiplex PCR; TCRdb's version includes in-frame clones alone and lacks a portion of them. The sample shows approximately 210,000 clones, roughly 94% of them seen only once. This specimen consisted of peripheral blood, obtained 28 days after the second dose of the MenACWY control vaccine. The sequence was collected from an adult who received the MenACWY meningococcal vaccine as a control. V and J are TRBV19 and TRBJ1-5; weak D call: TRBD1 (5 bases). The CDR3 nucleotides are TGTGCCAGTAGGGAAGGGGAGGCCGTTTGGTCGCCCCAGCATTTT. Its translation is CASREGEAVWSPQHF.